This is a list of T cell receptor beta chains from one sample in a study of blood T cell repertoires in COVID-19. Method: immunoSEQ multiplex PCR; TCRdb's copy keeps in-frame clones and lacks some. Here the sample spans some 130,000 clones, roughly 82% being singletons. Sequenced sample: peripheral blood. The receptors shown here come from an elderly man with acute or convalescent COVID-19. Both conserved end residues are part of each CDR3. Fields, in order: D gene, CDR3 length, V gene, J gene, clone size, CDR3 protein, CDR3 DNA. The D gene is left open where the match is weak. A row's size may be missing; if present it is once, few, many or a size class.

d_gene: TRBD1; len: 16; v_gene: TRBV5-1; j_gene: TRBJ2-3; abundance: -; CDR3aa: CASSPGQGGRVDTQYF; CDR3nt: TGCGCCAGCAGCCCGGGACAGGGAGGTCGTGTAGATACGCAGTATTTT
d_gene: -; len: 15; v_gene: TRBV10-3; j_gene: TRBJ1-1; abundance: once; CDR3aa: CAISRSGGRNTEAFF; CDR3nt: TGTGCCATCAGTCGATCGGGGGGCAGGAACACTGAAGCTTTCTTT
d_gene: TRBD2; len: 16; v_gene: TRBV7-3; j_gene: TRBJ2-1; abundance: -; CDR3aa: CASSSSGSGGYNEQFF; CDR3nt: TGTGCCAGCAGCTCCTCTGGTAGCGGGGGTTACAATGAGCAGTTCTTC
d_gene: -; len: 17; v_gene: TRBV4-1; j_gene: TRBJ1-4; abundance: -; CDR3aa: CASSQRVTATTNEKLFF; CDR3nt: TGCGCCAGCAGCCAGAGAGTGACAGCCACAACTAATGAAAAACTGTTTTTT
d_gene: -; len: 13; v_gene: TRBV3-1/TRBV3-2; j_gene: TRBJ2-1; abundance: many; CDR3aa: CASRSDSDNEQFF; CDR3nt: TGTGCCAGCAGGTCGGACTCTGACAATGAGCAGTTCTTC
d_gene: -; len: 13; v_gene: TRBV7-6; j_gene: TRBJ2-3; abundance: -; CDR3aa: CASSSLTGPTQYF; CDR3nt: TGTGCCAGCAGCTCCCTGACAGGACCTACGCAGTATTTT
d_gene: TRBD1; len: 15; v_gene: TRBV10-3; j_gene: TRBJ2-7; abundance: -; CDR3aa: CAISESGQGNYEQYF; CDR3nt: TGTGCCATCAGTGAGTCCGGACAGGGAAACTACGAGCAGTACTTC
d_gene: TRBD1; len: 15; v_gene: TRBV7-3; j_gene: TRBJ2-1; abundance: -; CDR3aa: CASSSIDRDVNEQFF; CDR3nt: TGTGCCAGCAGCTCCATAGACAGGGATGTGAATGAGCAGTTCTTC
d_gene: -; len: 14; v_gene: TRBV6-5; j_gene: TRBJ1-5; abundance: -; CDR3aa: CATRTGGFNQPQHF; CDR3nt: TGTGCCACCCGAACGGGGGGATTCAATCAGCCCCAGCATTTT
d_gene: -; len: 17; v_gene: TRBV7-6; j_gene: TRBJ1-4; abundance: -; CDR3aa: CASSLALGRETNEKLFF; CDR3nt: TGTGCCAGCAGCTTAGCGTTGGGCCGGGAGACTAATGAAAAACTGTTTTTT
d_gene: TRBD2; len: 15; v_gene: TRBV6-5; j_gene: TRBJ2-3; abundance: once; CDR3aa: CASSSSGGHSDTQYF; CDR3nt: TGTGCCAGCAGTAGTAGCGGGGGGCACTCAGATACGCAGTATTTT
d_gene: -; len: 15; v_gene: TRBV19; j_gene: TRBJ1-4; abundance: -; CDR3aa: CASNPGGAVNEKLFF; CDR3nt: TGTGCCAGTAATCCCGGGGGGGCCGTTAATGAAAAACTGTTTTTT
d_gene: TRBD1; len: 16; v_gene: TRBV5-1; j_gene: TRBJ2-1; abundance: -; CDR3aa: CASSPGQAPPGTEQFF; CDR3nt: TGCGCCAGCAGCCCCGGACAGGCCCCGCCAGGGACTGAGCAGTTCTTC
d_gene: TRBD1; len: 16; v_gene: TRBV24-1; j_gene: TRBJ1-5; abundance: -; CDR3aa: CATIRQGLCSNQPQHF; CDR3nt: TGTGCCACCATAAGACAGGGTTTGTGTAGCAATCAGCCCCAGCATTTT
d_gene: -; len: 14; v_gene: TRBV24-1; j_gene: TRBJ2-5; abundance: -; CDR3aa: CATSSTRVGETQYF; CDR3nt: TGTGCCACCAGCAGCACCAGGGTAGGGGAGACCCAGTACTTC
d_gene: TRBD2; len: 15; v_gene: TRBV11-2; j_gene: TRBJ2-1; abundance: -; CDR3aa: CASTRGSGGNNEQFF; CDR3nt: TGTGCCAGCACCCGGGGGAGCGGGGGAAACAATGAGCAGTTCTTC
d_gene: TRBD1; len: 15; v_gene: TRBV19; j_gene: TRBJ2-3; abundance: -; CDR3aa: CASSPTQGAIDTQYF; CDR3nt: TGTGCCAGTAGTCCAACCCAGGGGGCTATAGATACGCAGTATTTT
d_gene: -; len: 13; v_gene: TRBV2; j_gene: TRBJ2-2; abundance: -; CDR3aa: CASSTTGVGELFF; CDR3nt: TGTGCCAGCAGTACGACAGGCGTCGGGGAGCTGTTTTTT
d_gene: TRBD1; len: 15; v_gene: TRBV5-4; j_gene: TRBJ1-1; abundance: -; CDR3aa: CASSLGQSLNTEAFF; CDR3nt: TGTGCCAGCAGCCTGGGACAGTCATTGAACACTGAAGCTTTCTTT
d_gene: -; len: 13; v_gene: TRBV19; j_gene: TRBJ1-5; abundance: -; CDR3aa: CASADSANQPQHF; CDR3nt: TGTGCCAGTGCGGACAGTGCCAATCAGCCCCAGCATTTT
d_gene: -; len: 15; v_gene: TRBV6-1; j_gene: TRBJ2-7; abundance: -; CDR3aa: CASSEVVGRSYEQYF; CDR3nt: TGTGCCAGCAGTGAGGTCGTTGGCAGAAGCTACGAGCAGTACTTC
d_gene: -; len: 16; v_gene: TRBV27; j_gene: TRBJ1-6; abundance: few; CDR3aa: CASSLLPGLDNSPLHF; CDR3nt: TGTGCCAGCAGTTTACTCCCAGGGTTAGATAATTCACCCCTCCACTTT
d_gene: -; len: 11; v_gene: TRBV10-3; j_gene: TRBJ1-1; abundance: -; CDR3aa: CAITSGTAAFF; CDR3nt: TGTGCCATCACCAGTGGGACTGCAGCTTTCTTT
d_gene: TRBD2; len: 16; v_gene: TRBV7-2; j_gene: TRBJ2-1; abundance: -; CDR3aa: CASSSGGLAGGDEQFF; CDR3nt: TGTGCCAGCAGCTCGGGTGGTCTAGCGGGGGGTGATGAGCAGTTCTTC
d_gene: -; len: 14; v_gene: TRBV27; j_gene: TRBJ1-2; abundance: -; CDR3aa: CASSFNDGRDGYTF; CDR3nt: TGTGCCAGCAGTTTTAATGATGGGAGAGATGGCTACACCTTC
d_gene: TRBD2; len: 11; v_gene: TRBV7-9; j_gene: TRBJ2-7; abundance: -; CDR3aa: CASTRGGEQYF; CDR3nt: TGTGCCAGCACTCGCGGGGGGGAGCAGTACTTC
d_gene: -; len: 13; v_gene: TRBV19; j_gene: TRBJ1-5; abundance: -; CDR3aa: CASSTRYNQPQHF; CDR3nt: TGTGCCAGTAGTACACGGTACAATCAGCCCCAGCATTTT
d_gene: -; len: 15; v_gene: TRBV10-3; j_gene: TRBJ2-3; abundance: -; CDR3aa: CAISEQEVGTDTQYF; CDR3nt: TGTGCCATCAGTGAGCAGGAGGTTGGGACAGATACGCAGTATTTT
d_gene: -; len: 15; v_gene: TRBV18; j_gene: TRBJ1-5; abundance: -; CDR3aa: CASSPRSGSRQPQHF; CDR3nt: TGTGCCAGCTCTCCCCGGAGTGGGTCGAGGCAGCCCCAGCATTTT
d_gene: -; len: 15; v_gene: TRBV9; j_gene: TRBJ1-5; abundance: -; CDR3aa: CASSLEGGRSQPQHF; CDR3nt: TGTGCCAGCAGCCTAGAGGGAGGGAGAAGTCAGCCCCAGCATTTT
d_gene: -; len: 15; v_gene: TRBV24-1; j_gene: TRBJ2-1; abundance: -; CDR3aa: CATSDSTPGDNEQFF; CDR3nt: TGTGCCACCAGTGACTCCACTCCGGGGGACAATGAGCAGTTCTTC
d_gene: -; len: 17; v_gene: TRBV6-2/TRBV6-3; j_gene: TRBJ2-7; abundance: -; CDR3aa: CASSAHLSWYPTYEQYF; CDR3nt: TGTGCCAGCAGCGCTCACCTATCCTGGTATCCCACCTACGAGCAGTACTTC
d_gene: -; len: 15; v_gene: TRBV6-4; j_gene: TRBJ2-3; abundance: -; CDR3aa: CASSVRGFGTDTQYF; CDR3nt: TGTGCCAGCAGTGTACGGGGGTTTGGAACAGATACGCAGTATTTT
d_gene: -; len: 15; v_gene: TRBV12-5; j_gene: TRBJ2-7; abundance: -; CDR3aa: CASGLVIQVSYEQYF; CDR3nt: TGTGCTAGTGGTTTGGTAATACAGGTCTCCTACGAGCAGTACTTC
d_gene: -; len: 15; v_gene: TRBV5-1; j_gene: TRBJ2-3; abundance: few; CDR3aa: CASSNDGGPYYTQYF; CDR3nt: TGCGCCAGCTCCAATGACGGCGGCCCGTATTATACGCAGTATTTT
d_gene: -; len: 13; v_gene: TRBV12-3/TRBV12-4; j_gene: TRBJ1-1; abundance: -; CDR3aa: CASRPSGSTEAFF; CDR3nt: TGTGCCAGCAGACCCAGCGGGAGCACTGAAGCTTTCTTT
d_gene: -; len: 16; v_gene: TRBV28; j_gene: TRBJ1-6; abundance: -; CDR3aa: CASRVGWGRSNSPLHF; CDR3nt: TGTGCCAGCAGGGTCGGCTGGGGGCGATCTAATTCACCCCTCCACTTT
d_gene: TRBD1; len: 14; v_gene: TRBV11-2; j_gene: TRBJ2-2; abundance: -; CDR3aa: CASSRRTGAGELFF; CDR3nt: TGTGCCAGCAGCCGTCGGACAGGGGCCGGGGAGCTGTTTTTT
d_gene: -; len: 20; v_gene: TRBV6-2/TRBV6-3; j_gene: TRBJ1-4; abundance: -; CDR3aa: CASSYSFTAAKSVTNEKLFF; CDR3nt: TGTGCCAGCAGTTACTCGTTCACAGCGGCTAAGTCGGTTACTAATGAAAAACTGTTTTTT